What follows is one T cell receptor (beta chain) and its context. Trimming removed 5 bases at V and 5 bases at J, with 6 bases between. The CDR3 covers 11 residues. CDR1 and CDR2 (germline): MNHEY, SVGAGI. As originally analysed: Quantification of nucleated cells was approximated via reference gene primer amplification. Libraries were prepared by immunoSEQ multiplex PCR; TCRdb keeps only in-frame clonotypes and omits some of them. The DNA was the basis for D and trimming; V, J and clone size are from that table. The sample consists of over 100,000 clones, about four fifths of them appearing once. These data belong to a study of blood T cell repertoires in COVID-19. Study context: In each case, the material was cDNA or gDNA derived from T cells, B-cell-depleted T cells, or PBMCs.

The TCR sequence derives from a man aged 60 to 75 with active or convalescent COVID-19. Source material: peripheral blood. V and J are TRBV6-5 and TRBJ1-2; D is possibly TRBD1 (5 bases). The CDR3 sequence is CASSPGYGYTF. The DNA of the CDR3 is TGTGCCAGCAGTCCAGGGTATGGCTACACCTTC.